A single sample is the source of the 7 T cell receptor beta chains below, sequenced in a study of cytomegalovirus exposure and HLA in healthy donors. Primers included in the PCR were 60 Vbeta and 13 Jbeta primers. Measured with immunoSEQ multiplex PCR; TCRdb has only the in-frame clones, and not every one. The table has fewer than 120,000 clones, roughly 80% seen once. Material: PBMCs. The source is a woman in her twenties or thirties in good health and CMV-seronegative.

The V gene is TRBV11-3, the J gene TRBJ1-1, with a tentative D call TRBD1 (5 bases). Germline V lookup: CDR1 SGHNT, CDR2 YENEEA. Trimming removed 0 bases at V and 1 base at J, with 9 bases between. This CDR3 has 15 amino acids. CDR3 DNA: TGTGCCAGCAGCTTAGACGGGGGACGGAACACTGAAGCTTTCTTT. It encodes CASSLDGGRNTEAFF.

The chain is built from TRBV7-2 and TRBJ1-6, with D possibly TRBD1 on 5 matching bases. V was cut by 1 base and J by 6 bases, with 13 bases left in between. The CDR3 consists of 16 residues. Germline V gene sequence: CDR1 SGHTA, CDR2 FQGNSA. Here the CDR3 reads CASSLEWGGSNSPLHF. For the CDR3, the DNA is TGTGCCAGCAGCTTAGAGTGGGGGGGAAGTAATTCACCCCTCCACTTT.

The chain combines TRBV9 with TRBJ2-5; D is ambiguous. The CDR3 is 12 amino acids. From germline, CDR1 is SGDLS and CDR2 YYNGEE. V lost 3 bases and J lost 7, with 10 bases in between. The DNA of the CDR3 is TGTGCCAGCAGCGGCCTCCCGGGGACCCAGTACTTC. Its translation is CASSGLPGTQYF.

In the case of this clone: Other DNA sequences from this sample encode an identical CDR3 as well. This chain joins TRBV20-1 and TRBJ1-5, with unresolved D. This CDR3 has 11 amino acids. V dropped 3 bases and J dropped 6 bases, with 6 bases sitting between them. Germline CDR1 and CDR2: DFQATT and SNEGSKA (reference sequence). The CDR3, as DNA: TGCAGTGCTAGGGAGGGTCAGCCCCAGCATTTT. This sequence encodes CSAREGQPQHF.

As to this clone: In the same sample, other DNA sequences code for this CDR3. CDR3 protein: CASSLGQVYEQYF. The CDR3 DNA reads TGTGCCAGCAGCTTAGGACAGGTCTACGAGCAGTACTTC. The V gene is TRBV7-2, the J gene TRBJ2-7, with D possibly being TRBD1 (6 bases). V was clipped by 1 base and J by 3 bases, with 7 bases between them. CDR3 length: 13 amino acids. In germline, CDR1 is SGHTA, CDR2 FQGNSA. Full variable domain (outside the CDR3, taken from reference TRBV7-2 and TRBJ2-7): GAGVSQSPSNKVTEKGKDVELRCDPISGHTALYWYRQSLGQGLEFLIYFQGNSAPDKSGLPSDRFSAERTGGSVSTLTIQRTQQEDSAVYLCASSLGQVYEQYFGPGTRLTVT.

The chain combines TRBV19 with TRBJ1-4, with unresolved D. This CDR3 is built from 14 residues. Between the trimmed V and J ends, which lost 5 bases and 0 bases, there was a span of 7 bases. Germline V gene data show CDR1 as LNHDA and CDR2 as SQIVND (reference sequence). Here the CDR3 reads CASSLAATNEKLFF. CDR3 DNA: TGTGCCAGTAGTTTGGCTGCAACTAATGAAAAACTGTTTTTT.

The CDR3 protein is CASSELPTSSYNEQFF. CDR3 nucleotide sequence: TGTGCCAGCAGTGAATTGCCAACGAGCTCCTACAATGAGCAGTTCTTC. The gene calls are TRBV25-1 and TRBJ2-1, with unresolved D. Germline V gives CDR1 MGHDK, CDR2 SYGVNS. The germline V and J ends were trimmed by 1 base and 0 bases, with 10 bases remaining between them. This CDR3 region has 16 residues.